A selection of T cell receptor beta chains follows, all from one sample in a study of blood T cells in healthy people across ages. TCRdb called the 5' RACE reads again in MiXCR, with one record for every CDR3 protein. The repertoire holds hundreds of thousands of distinct CDR3 sequences, with roughly 44% as singletons. Sequenced: blood. The origin of the receptors is an older woman in good health. The CDR3 runs from the conserved cysteine through the conserved F or W. The D gene is left open where the match is weak. Clone size, where shown, is once, few, many, or a class for clones that have expanded.

TRBJ2-3 . TRBV7-8 . 16 TGTGCCAGCAGCCGGTGGGCACTTGGCCCCACAGATACGCAGTATTTT CASSRWALGPTDTQYF
TRBJ1-5 many TRBV20-1 . 13 TGCAGTGCGAGCGCACAGTTCAATCAGCCCCAGCATTTT CSASAQFNQPQHF
TRBJ2-7 . TRBV20-1 . 14 TGCAGTGCACCCGCGGCTTATAGCTCCTACGAGCAGTACTTC CSAPAAYSSYEQYF
TRBJ2-5 many TRBV4-2 . 14 TGTGCCAGCAGCCAAGAGCTGGTAGGAGAGACCCAGTACTTC CASSQELVGETQYF
TRBJ1-5 . TRBV27 TRBD1 17 TGTGCCAGCAGTTTACAGGGTTCCGGTCCAGGGGGTCAGCCCCAGCATTTT CASSLQGSGPGGQPQHF
TRBJ1-2 few TRBV30 . 13 TGTGCCTGGAGTGTAGATGAGAACTATGGCTACACCTTC CAWSVDENYGYTF
TRBJ2-7 many TRBV12-3/TRBV12-4 . 13 TGTGCCAGCAGTTTAAGAGGGGTCTACGAGCAGTACTTC CASSLRGVYEQYF
TRBJ2-1 . TRBV5-1 TRBD2 15 TGCGCCAGCAGCTCGGAGACTAGCGCCTACAATGAGCAGTTCTTC CASSSETSAYNEQFF
TRBJ1-2 few TRBV21-1 . 14 TGTGCCAGCACCGACAGGGTGATTGACTATGGCTACACCTTC CASTDRVIDYGYTF
TRBJ1-6 . TRBV20-1 . 14 TGCAGTGCTACCCCGGACCTTAACGGTGCACCCCTCCACTTT CSATPDLNGAPLHF
TRBJ1-2 . TRBV6-4 . 15 TGTGCCAGCAGTGACTCTGACGGTCAAACGGATGGCTACACCTTC CASSDSDGQTDGYTF
TRBJ2-5 . TRBV30 TRBD1 13 TGTGCCTGGCAGACAGGGGCAGGGGAGACCCAGTACTTC CAWQTGAGETQYF
TRBJ2-3 few TRBV7-2 TRBD2 16 TGTGCCAGCAGCTTAGTAGCGGGACGGGGCACAGATACGCAGTATTTT CASSLVAGRGTDTQYF
TRBJ2-5 . TRBV7-8 TRBD2 12 TGTGCCAGCAGCTTAGGACTAGCGGGACCGTACTTC CASSLGLAGPYF
TRBJ2-3 . TRBV25-1 TRBD2 15 TGTGCCAGCAGTGAGTCCAGCGGGGGCACAGATACGCAGTATTTT CASSESSGGTDTQYF
TRBJ2-7 . TRBV10-3 . 13 TGTGCCATCAGGCCAGGGTCTTCCTACGAGCAGTACTTC CAIRPGSSYEQYF
TRBJ2-7 few TRBV12-3/TRBV12-4 . 15 TGTGCCAGCAGTTTGCGCCGGGCCACTCCGGCCGAGCAGTACTTC CASSLRRATPAEQYF
TRBJ2-7 few TRBV7-9 . 13 TGTGCCAGCACCCATCAGGGTCCCTACGAGCAGTACTTC CASTHQGPYEQYF
TRBJ1-1 . TRBV6-4 . 18 TGTGCCAGCAAAACTCCCCACGAGTATTGTATACCGAACACTGAAGCTTTCTTT CASKTPHEYCIPNTEAFF
TRBJ2-3 once TRBV9 TRBD2 15 TGTGCCAGCAGCGTAGGGGAGGGAAGGACAGATACGCAGTATTTT CASSVGEGRTDTQYF
TRBJ2-1 . TRBV7-9 TRBD2 15 TGTGCCAGCAGCCGAACTAGCGGGGGGGTCTGTGAGCAGTTCTTC CASSRTSGGVCEQFF
TRBJ2-7 . TRBV6-2/TRBV6-3 TRBD2 14 TGTGCCAGCAGACTAGCGGGAGGCGCCTACGAGCAGTACTTC CASRLAGGAYEQYF
TRBJ1-1 . TRBV6-1 . 15 TGTGCCAGCAGTGACCTCCAGAACATGAACACTGAAGCTTTCTTT CASSDLQNMNTEAFF
TRBJ2-7 . TRBV6-5 . 15 TGTGCCAGCAGTTACGGTACTGGCAGGGTTTACGAGCAGTACTTC CASSYGTGRVYEQYF
TRBJ1-2 few TRBV20-1 . 13 TGCAGTGCCCCGGGCGGGGGTATTCATGGCTACACCTTC CSAPGGGIHGYTF
TRBJ2-1 few TRBV9 . 15 TGTGCCAGCAGCGTAGGCTTGGTAGACAATGATGAGCAGTTCTTC CASSVGLVDNDEQFF
TRBJ1-6 . TRBV20-1 . 15 TGCAGTGCTAGGCCCAGCAGCTCCTATAATTCACCCCTCCACTTT CSARPSSSYNSPLHF
TRBJ1-2 . TRBV29-1 . 14 TGCAGCGTTGAAGGGGGGGCCTTTTACTATGGCTACACCTTC CSVEGGAFYYGYTF
TRBJ1-2 . TRBV20-1 . 13 TGCAGTGCTCTCGGCAATGAGGTCTATGGCTACACCTTC CSALGNEVYGYTF
TRBJ1-1 . TRBV20-1 . 13 TGCAGTGCTGGGTCGGCCATGAACACTGAAGCTTTCTTT CSAGSAMNTEAFF
TRBJ1-4 . TRBV18 . 14 TGTGCCAGCTCACCACGGAAGGGTTCGGAAAAACTGTTTTTT CASSPRKGSEKLFF
TRBJ2-2 . TRBV9 . 14 TGTGCCAGCAGCCCCACGGAACCGGCCGGGGAGCTGTTTTTT CASSPTEPAGELFF